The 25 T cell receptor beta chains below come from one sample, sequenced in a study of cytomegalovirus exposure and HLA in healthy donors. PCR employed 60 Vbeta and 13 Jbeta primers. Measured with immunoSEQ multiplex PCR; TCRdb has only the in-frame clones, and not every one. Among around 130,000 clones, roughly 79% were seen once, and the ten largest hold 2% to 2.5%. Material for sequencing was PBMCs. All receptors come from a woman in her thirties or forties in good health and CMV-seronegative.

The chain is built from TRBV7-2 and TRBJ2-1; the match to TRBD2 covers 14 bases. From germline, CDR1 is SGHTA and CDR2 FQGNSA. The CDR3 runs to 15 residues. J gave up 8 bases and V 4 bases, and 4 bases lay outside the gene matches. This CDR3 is CASSSGLAGVHEQFF. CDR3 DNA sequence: TGTGCCAGCAGCTCGGGACTAGCGGGAGTCCATGAGCAGTTCTTC.

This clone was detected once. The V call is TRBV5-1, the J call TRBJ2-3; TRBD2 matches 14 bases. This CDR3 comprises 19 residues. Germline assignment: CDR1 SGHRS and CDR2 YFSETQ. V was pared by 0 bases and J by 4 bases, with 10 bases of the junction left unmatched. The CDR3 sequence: CASSLASGTSGRNADTQYF. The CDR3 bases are TGCGCCAGCAGCTTGGCCTCAGGGACTAGCGGGAGAAACGCAGATACGCAGTATTTT.

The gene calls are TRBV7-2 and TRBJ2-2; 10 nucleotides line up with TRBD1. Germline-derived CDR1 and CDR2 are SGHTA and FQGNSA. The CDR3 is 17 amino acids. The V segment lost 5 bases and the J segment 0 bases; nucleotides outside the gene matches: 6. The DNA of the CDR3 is TGTGCCAGCAGCCTAAGGGGACAGGGGCCGAACACCGGGGAGCTGTTTTTT. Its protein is CASSLRGQGPNTGELFF.

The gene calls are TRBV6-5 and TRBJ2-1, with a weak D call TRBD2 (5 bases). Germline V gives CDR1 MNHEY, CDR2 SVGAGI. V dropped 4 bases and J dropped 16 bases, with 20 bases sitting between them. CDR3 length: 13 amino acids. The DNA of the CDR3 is TGTGCCAGCAGTTGCTCGGAGGTGGGAGTGGAATTCTTC. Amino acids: CASSCSEVGVEFF.

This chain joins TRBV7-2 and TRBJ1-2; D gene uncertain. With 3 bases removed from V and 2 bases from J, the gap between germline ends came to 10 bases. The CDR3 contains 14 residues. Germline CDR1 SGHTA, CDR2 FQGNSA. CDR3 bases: TGTGCCAGCAGCTTTTCCCTAAACAACTATGGCTACACCTTC. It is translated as CASSFSLNNYGYTF.

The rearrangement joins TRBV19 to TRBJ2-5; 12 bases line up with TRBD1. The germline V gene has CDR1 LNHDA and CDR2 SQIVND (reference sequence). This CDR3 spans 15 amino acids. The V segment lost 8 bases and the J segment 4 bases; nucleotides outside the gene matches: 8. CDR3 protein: CASEDGTGGVETQYF. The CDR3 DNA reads TGTGCCAGTGAGGACGGGACAGGGGGCGTAGAGACCCAGTACTTC.

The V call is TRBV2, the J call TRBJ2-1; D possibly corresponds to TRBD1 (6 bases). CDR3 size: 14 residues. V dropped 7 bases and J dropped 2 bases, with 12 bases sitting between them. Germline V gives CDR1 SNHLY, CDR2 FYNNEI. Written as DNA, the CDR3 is TGTGCCAGCAAGAGCAGGGGACCCTACAATGAGCAGTTCTTC. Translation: CASKSRGPYNEQFF. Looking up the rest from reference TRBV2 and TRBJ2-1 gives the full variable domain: EPEVTQTPSHQVTQMGQEVILRCVPISNHLYFYWYRQILGQKVEFLVSFYNNEISEKSEIFDDQFSVERPDGSNFTLKIRSTKLEDSAMYFCASKSRGPYNEQFFGPGTRLTVL.

The CDR3 spells CASSFESTDTQYF. As DNA, the CDR3 is TGTGCCAGCAGCTTTGAGAGCACAGATACGCAGTATTTT. The V gene is TRBV5-6, the J gene TRBJ2-3, with unresolved D. There are 13 residues in the CDR3. Trimming removed 2 bases at V and 0 bases at J, with 4 bases between. Germline values: CDR1 SGHDT, CDR2 YYEEEE.

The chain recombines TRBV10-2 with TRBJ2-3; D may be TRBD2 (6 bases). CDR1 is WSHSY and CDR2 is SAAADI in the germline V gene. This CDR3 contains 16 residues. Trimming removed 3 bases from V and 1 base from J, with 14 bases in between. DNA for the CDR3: TGCGCCAGCAGTGATGGTGGGAGGTTAGGCACAGATACGCAGTATTTT. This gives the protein CASSDGGRLGTDTQYF.

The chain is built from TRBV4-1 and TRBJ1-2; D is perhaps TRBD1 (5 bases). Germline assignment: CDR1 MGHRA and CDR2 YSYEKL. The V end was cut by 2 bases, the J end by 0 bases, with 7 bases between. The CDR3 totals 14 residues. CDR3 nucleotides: TGCGCCAGCAGCCAATTGACAGCTAACTATGGCTACACCTTC. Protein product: CASSQLTANYGYTF.

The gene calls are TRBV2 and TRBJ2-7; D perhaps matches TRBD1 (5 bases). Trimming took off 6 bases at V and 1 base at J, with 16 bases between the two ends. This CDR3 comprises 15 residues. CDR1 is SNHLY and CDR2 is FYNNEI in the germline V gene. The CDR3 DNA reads TGTGCCAGCAGCGTAAAATGGACATCTTCCTACGAGCAGTACTTC. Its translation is CASSVKWTSSYEQYF. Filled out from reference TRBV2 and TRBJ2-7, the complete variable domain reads EPEVTQTPSHQVTQMGQEVILRCVPISNHLYFYWYRQILGQKVEFLVSFYNNEISEKSEIFDDQFSVERPDGSNFTLKIRSTKLEDSAMYFCASSVKWTSSYEQYFGPGTRLTVT.

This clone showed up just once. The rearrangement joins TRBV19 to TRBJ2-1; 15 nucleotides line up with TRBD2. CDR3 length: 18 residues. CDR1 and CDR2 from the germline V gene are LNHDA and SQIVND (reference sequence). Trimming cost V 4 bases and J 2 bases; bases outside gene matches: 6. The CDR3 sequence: CASSRGLAGGLTYNEQFF. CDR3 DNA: TGTGCCAGTAGTAGGGGACTAGCGGGGGGCCTCACCTACAATGAGCAGTTCTTC.

The CDR3 nucleotides read TGTGCCAGTAGTAAAGGGACTAGCGGGAGAGGGTACGAGCAGTACTTC. Translating it yields CASSKGTSGRGYEQYF. This rearrangement joins TRBV19 to TRBJ2-7; 14 bases are shared with TRBD2. Germline assignment: CDR1 LNHDA and CDR2 SQIVND (reference sequence). The junction had 6 bases not matched to a gene; V was cut back by 4 bases and J by 4 bases. The CDR3 has 16 residues.

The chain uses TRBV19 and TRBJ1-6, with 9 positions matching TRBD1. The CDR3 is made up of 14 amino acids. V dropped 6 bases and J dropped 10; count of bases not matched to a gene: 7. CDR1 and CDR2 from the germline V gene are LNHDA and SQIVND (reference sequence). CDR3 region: CASRQTGGKSPLHF. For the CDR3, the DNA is TGTGCCAGTAGACAGACAGGGGGGAAATCACCCCTCCACTTT.

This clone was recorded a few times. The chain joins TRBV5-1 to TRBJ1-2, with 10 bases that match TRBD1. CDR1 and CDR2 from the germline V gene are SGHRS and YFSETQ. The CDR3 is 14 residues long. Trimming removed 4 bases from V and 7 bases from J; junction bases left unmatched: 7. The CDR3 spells CASSNDRGLGGYTF. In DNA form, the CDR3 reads TGCGCCAGCAGCAACGACAGGGGGCTGGGTGGCTACACCTTC.

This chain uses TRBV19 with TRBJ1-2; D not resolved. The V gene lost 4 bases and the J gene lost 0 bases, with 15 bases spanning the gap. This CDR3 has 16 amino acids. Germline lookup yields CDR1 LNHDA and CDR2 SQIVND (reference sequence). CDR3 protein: CASSNGVGRANYGYTF. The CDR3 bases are TGTGCCAGTAGTAACGGGGTCGGTAGGGCTAACTATGGCTACACCTTC. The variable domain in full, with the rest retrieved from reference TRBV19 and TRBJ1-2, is DGGITQSPKYLFRKEGQNVTLSCEQNLNHDAMYWYRQDPGQGLRLIYYSQIVNDFQKGDIAEGYSVSREKKESFPLTVTSAQKNPTAFYLCASSNGVGRANYGYTFGSGTRLTVV.

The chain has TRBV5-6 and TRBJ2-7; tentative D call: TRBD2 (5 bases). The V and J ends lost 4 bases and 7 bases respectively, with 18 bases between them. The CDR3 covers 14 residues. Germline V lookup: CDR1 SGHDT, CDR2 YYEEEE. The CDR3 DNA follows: TGTGCCAGCAGCCCAAGAGCTGGAGGACGGGAGCAGTACTTC. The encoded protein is CASSPRAGGREQYF.

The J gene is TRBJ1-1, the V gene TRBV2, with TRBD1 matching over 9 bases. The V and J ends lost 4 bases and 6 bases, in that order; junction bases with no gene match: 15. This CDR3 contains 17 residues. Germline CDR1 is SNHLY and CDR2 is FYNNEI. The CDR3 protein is CASSARWTGDYTAEAFF. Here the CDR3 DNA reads TGTGCCAGCAGTGCCCGGTGGACAGGGGATTACACGGCTGAAGCTTTCTTT.

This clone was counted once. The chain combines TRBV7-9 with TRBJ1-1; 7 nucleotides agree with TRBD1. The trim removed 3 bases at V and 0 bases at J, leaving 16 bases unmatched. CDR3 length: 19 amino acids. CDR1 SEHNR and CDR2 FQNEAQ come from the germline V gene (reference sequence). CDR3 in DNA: TGTGCCAGCAGCTTTCTCTTCTCCCGGGACAGTTACATGAACACTGAAGCTTTCTTT. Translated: CASSFLFSRDSYMNTEAFF.

CDR3 in DNA: TGTGCCAGCAGGCCGGGACATGGTGGGGATGAGCAGTTCTTC. Protein: CASRPGHGGDEQFF. The J gene is TRBJ2-1, the V gene TRBV2; D possibly corresponds to TRBD1 (6 bases). Germline-derived CDR1 and CDR2 are SNHLY and FYNNEI. V lost 6 bases and J 8 bases, leaving 17 bases between the germline ends. This CDR3 has 14 residues.

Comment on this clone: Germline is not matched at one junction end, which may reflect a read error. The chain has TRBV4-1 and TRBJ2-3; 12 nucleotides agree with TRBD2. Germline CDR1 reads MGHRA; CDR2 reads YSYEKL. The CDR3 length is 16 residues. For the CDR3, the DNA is TGTGCCAGCAGCCATGGGACTAGCGGGCTCACAGATACGCAGTATTTT. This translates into CASSHGTSGLTDTQYF.

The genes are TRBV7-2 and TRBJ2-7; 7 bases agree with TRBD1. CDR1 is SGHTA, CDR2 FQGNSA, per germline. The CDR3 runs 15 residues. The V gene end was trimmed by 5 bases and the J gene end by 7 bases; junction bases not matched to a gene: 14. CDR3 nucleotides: TGTGCCAGCAGCCCCCCTGGGGCAGGGGGTCGGGAGCAGTACTTC. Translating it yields CASSPPGAGGREQYF.

The CDR3: CASSERKGIVALGFF. The CDR3 DNA sequence: TGTGCCAGCAGTGAAAGGAAGGGGATCGTAGCCTTGGGGTTTTTT. The chain couples TRBV6-1 to TRBJ1-4, with D possibly matching TRBD1 (5 bases). Germline values: CDR1 MNHNS, CDR2 SASEGT. The V gene lost 2 bases and the J gene lost 16 bases, with 23 bases spanning the gap. This CDR3 is built from 15 residues.

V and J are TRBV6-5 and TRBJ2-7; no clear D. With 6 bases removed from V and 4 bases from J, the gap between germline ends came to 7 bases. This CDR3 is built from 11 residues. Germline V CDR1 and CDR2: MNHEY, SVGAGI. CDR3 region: CASSTEYEQYF. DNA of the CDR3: TGTGCCAGCAGCACAGAGTACGAGCAGTACTTC.

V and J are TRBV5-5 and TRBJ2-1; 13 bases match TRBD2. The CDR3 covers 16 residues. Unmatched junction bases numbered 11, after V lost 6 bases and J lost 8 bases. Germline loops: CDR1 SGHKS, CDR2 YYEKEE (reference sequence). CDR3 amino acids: CASTRRTSGSSYEQFF. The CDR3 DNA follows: TGTGCCAGCACCCGAAGGACTAGCGGGAGTAGCTATGAGCAGTTCTTC. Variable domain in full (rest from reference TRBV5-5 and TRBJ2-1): DAGVTQSPTHLIKTRGQQVTLRCSPISGHKSVSWYQQVLGQGPQFIFQYYEKEERGRGNFPDRFSARQFPNYSSELNVNALLLGDSALYLCASTRRTSGSSYEQFFGPGTRLTVL.